These 17 T cell receptor beta chains were all obtained from the same sample, sequenced in a study of shared clonotypes between healthy human individuals. The table came from immunoSEQ multiplex PCR; TCRdb's copy has only in-frame clones and leaves some out. The sample lists over a million clones, about 84% occurring once. The source material was memory CD4+ T cells from PBMCs. Documented subset: CD45RA-negative fraction. These receptors were collected from a young man in good health. Some clones in this sample may be carry-over from other donors' samples.

This clone occurred once. V is TRBV19 and J is TRBJ2-7; 9 bases fit TRBD1. Losses at the gene ends were 5 bases for V and 6 bases for J; bases not matched to a gene: 5. CDR1 and CDR2 from the germline V gene are LNHDA and SQIVND (reference sequence). This CDR3 has 13 residues. This CDR3 reads CASSATGGVEQYF. The CDR3 DNA reads TGTGCCAGTAGTGCCACAGGGGGCGTCGAGCAGTACTTC.

This rearrangement joins TRBV28 to TRBJ1-1, with D tentatively TRBD1 (5 bases). Germline V gives CDR1 MDHEN, CDR2 SYDVKM. Trimming removed 2 bases from V and 4 bases from J, with 14 bases in between. The CDR3 has 15 amino acids. The CDR3 sequence: CASSLGGRTGTEAFF. The CDR3 nucleotides are TGTGCCAGCAGTTTAGGGGGACGGACGGGCACTGAAGCTTTCTTT.

The rearrangement joins TRBV9 to TRBJ1-1; D is perhaps TRBD1 (5 bases). Germline V CDR1 and CDR2: SGDLS, YYNGEE. Between the trimmed V and J ends, which lost 0 bases and 1 base, there was a span of 10 bases. This CDR3 region has 15 residues. The CDR3 is CASSVVAGRNTEAFF. CDR3 sequence (DNA): TGTGCCAGCAGCGTAGTTGCAGGGAGGAACACTGAAGCTTTCTTT.

Concerning this clone itself: The identical CDR3 is also encoded by other nucleotide sequences in the sample. The chain carries TRBV7-2 and TRBJ2-7, with 8 bases matching TRBD1. Germline V gives CDR1 SGHTA, CDR2 FQGNSA. Trimming took 2 bases from V and 0 from J; bases not matched to a gene: 0. The CDR3 sequence is 14 residues long. The CDR3 protein is CASSLQGASYEQYF. CDR3 DNA: TGTGCCAGCAGCTTACAGGGGGCCTCCTACGAGCAGTACTTC.

The J gene is TRBJ1-1, the V gene TRBV5-6; no clear D. The germline gives CDR1 SGHDT, CDR2 YYEEEE. Between the trimmed V and J ends, which lost 4 bases and 8 bases, there was a span of 12 bases. This CDR3 region has 12 residues. This chain's CDR3 is CASSQGRWEAFF. The CDR3 bases are TGTGCCAGCAGCCAAGGACGGTGGGAAGCTTTCTTT.

The chain links TRBV29-1 to TRBJ2-2; D tentatively reads TRBD1 or TRBD2 (5 bases each). Trimming took 0 bases from V and 7 from J, leaving 12 bases between them. The CDR3 totals 14 residues. CDR1 is SQVTM and CDR2 is ANQGSEA in the germline V gene. CDR3 protein: CSVEDRGVIGELFF. The CDR3 region has the DNA TGCAGCGTTGAAGATCGAGGGGTCATCGGGGAGCTGTTTTTT.

The chain joins TRBV7-6 to TRBJ1-4; no reliable D call. The ends were cut back, 5 bases at V and 7 bases at J, with 8 bases in the middle. Germline CDR1 is SGHVS and CDR2 is FNYEAQ. The CDR3 length is 12 residues. The CDR3 DNA sequence: TGTGCCAGCAGCACCCGGGGTGAAAAACTGTTTTTT. It specifies CASSTRGEKLFF.

As to this clone: A read error is the likely source, as a far larger clone sits one nucleotide away. At the DNA level, this CDR3 is encoded by other sequences in the same sample as well. The genes are TRBV7-9 and TRBJ1-5; D remains ambiguous. V dropped 5 bases and J dropped 0 bases, with 5 bases sitting between them. Germline CDR1 reads SEHNR; CDR2 reads FQNEAQ (reference sequence). The CDR3 spans 13 residues. The CDR3 here is CASSLNSNQPQHF. CDR3 bases: TGTGCCAGCAGCCTAAATAGCAATCAGCCCCAGCATTTT.

This chain connects TRBV4-1 to TRBJ2-7, with 11 bases identical to TRBD1. Germline trimming cut 3 bases from V and 4 bases from J; bases unmatched to any gene: 11. Germline CDR1 and CDR2: MGHRA and YSYEKL. The CDR3 contains 17 residues. Here the CDR3 DNA reads TGCGCCAGCAGCCACACGTCGCTCGGGACAGGGGGGTACGAGCAGTACTTC. The encoded protein is CASSHTSLGTGGYEQYF.

The V and J genes are TRBV5-6 and TRBJ1-1; D call uncertain. The CDR3 sequence is 12 residues long. V was shortened by 3 bases and J by 8 bases, with 11 bases between the two germline ends. Germline loops: CDR1 SGHDT, CDR2 YYEEEE. Written as DNA, the CDR3 is TGTGCCAGCAGCTCGTACAAGGGAGAAGCTTTCTTT. The encoded protein is CASSSYKGEAFF.

The J gene is TRBJ1-3, the V gene TRBV5-1; D remains ambiguous. V was pared by 0 bases and J by 0 bases, with 7 bases between. The germline CDR1 and CDR2 sequences are SGHRS and YFSETQ. CDR3 length equals 15 residues. Here the CDR3 reads CASSLEAFSGNTIYF. The CDR3 DNA reads as TGCGCCAGCAGCTTGGAGGCCTTCTCTGGAAACACCATATATTTT.

The V and J genes are TRBV6-5 and TRBJ1-1; 10 nucleotides align to TRBD1. Trimming removed 6 bases from V and 1 base from J; junction bases left unmatched: 5. This CDR3 is 15 amino acids long. CDR1 is MNHEY, CDR2 SVGAGI, per germline. The CDR3: CASSYRDRGNTEAFF. CDR3 bases: TGTGCCAGCAGCTACCGGGACAGGGGGAACACTGAAGCTTTCTTT.

The V gene is TRBV25-1, the J gene TRBJ2-4; 7 bases are shared with TRBD2. V lost 1 base, J lost 8 bases, and 14 bases stayed unmatched. In germline, CDR1 is MGHDK, CDR2 SYGVNS. This CDR3 is built from 17 residues. CDR3 residues: CASSELGLRGEVDIQYF. The CDR3 coding sequence is TGTGCCAGCAGTGAATTGGGCTTACGGGGGGAAGTGGACATTCAGTACTTC. The entire variable domain, with the rest obtained from reference TRBV25-1 and TRBJ2-4, is as follows: EADIYQTPRYLVIGTGKKITLECSQTMGHDKMYWYQQDPGMELHLIHYSYGVNSTEKGDLSSESTVSRIRTEHFPLTLESARPSHTSQYLCASSELGLRGEVDIQYFGAGTRLSVL.

This sequence joins TRBV27 and TRBJ2-4; 7 bases agree with TRBD1. Germline CDR1 and CDR2: MNHEY and SMNVEV (reference sequence). V was clipped by 5 bases and J by 0 bases; unmatched bases: 4. This CDR3 is built from 15 residues. As DNA, the CDR3 is TGTGCCAGCAGTGCCCGACAGGGAGCCAAAAACATTCAGTACTTC. Its translation is CASSARQGAKNIQYF.

The rearrangement uses TRBV5-1 and TRBJ2-5; 7 nucleotides line up with TRBD2. Germline V gene sequence: CDR1 SGHRS, CDR2 YFSETQ. This CDR3 has 16 residues. Trimming at V came to 0 bases and at J to 4 bases, leaving 9 bases not matched to a gene. The CDR3 DNA reads TGCGCCAGCAGCTTGGAAGGTGCGGGGGTAACAGAGACCCAGTACTTC. Translated: CASSLEGAGVTETQYF.

The chain couples TRBV29-1 to TRBJ1-2; D ambiguous. Trimming pared 6 bases from V and 5 bases from J, leaving 19 bases between. CDR3 length equals 14 residues. CDR1 is SQVTM, CDR2 ANQGSEA, per germline. CDR3 sequence: CSVPGPLGNYGYTF. The CDR3 region has the DNA TGCAGCGTCCCGGGTCCCCTAGGAAATTATGGCTACACCTTC.

The V and J genes are TRBV28 and TRBJ2-7; 9 bases agree with TRBD2. The J segment lost 4 bases and the V segment lost 5 bases, leaving 6 bases of the junction unmatched. The CDR3 consists of 14 residues. Per germline, CDR1 MDHEN and CDR2 SYDVKM. The CDR3 DNA reads as TGTGCCAGCAGTACTCCTAGCGGGATATACGAGCAGTACTTC. Amino acid sequence: CASSTPSGIYEQYF.